These 32 T cell receptor beta chains share one sample of origin, sequenced in a study of Graves' ophthalmopathy and Graves' hyperthyroidism. RNA transcripts yielded amplified TCR beta CDR3 regions. HTBI primers primed a first-round RT-PCR, and a second-round multiplex PCR followed. Via MiXCR, TCRdb re-called the multiplex PCR reads, giving one row per CDR3 protein. The profile shows 350,000 to 450,000 distinct CDR3 sequences, 15% to 20% of them singletons. Sequencing was carried out using peripheral blood. These receptors all come from a woman aged 18 to 35 with Graves' ophthalmopathy.

This clonotype has ten or more counts. V usage is TRBV4-1 and J usage is TRBJ2-7, with D perhaps assigned TRBD1 or TRBD2 (5 bases each). Germline CDR1 MGHRA, CDR2 YSYEKL. The CDR3 contains 16 residues. The ends were cut back, 4 bases at V and 3 bases at J, with 19 bases in the middle. The CDR3 here is CASSPSASGTLYEQYF. As DNA, the CDR3 is TGCGCCAGCAGCCCCTCGGCTAGTGGGACCCTCTACGAGCAGTACTTC.

This chain links TRBV20-1 with TRBJ2-7; possibly TRBD1 or TRBD2 for D (5 bases each). This CDR3 is 13 amino acids long. V was cut by 5 bases and J by 3 bases, with 14 bases left in between. Germline V gene sequence: CDR1 DFQATT, CDR2 SNEGSKA (reference sequence). The CDR3 protein is CSAGPGPHYEQYF. The CDR3 DNA reads TGCAGTGCTGGCCCGGGGCCCCACTACGAGCAGTACTTC.

This clonotype was counted many times. The rearrangement links TRBV5-1 to TRBJ1-6; D gene uncertain. The CDR3 contains 16 residues. Between the trimmed V and J ends, which lost 2 bases and 10 bases, there was a span of 19 bases. Germline V gene lookup returns CDR1 SGHRS and CDR2 YFSETQ. CDR3 loop: CASSFGLISDGSPLHF. The CDR3 nucleotides are TGCGCCAGCAGCTTCGGTTTAATCTCGGACGGGTCACCCCTCCACTTT.

This clonotype has at least ten counts. This chain joins TRBV6-2 or TRBV6-3 and TRBJ2-7; D is undetermined. V lost 6 bases and J 0 bases, leaving 12 bases between the germline ends. The CDR3 has 14 amino acids. CDR1 MNHEY and CDR2 SVGEGT come from the germline V gene. Here the CDR3 DNA reads TGTGCCAGCAGAGAGGCCTTAAGCTCCTACGAGCAGTACTTC. Residues: CASREALSSYEQYF.

This clonotype was recorded once. The CDR3 nucleotides are TGCAGCGTTGAAGGCGAGAGTTCAGGGCCGAACGAGCAGTACTTC. Protein product: CSVEGESSGPNEQYF. The V gene is TRBV29-1, the J gene TRBJ2-7; a possible D gene is TRBD1 (5 bases). Germline loops: CDR1 SQVTM, CDR2 ANQGSEA. This CDR3 is built from 15 residues. The V gene lost 1 base and the J gene lost 5 bases, with 18 bases spanning the gap.

In its sample, this clonotype was seen a few times. The V and J genes are TRBV29-1 and TRBJ2-5; maybe TRBD2 (5 bases). Trimming pared 5 bases from V and 1 base from J, leaving 14 bases between. The germline V gene has CDR1 SQVTM and CDR2 ANQGSEA. The CDR3 runs to 14 residues. The CDR3 DNA reads TGCAGCGTTTTCCTACTAGGGATCCAAGAGACCCAGTACTTC. It is translated as CSVFLLGIQETQYF.

This clonotype was seen a few times. V is TRBV12-3 or TRBV12-4 and J is TRBJ2-7, with a possible D match to TRBD2 (6 bases). Deletions cut 9 bases from V and 2 bases from J, with 14 bases between. The CDR3 has 13 amino acids. The CDR3 loop is CASSTGDAYEQYF. CDR3 in DNA: TGTGCCAGTTCGACGGGAGACGCCTACGAGCAGTACTTC.

This clonotype was seen many times. The chain couples TRBV6-5 to TRBJ1-1; no clear D gene. Germline V lookup: CDR1 MNHEY, CDR2 SVGAGI. The CDR3 covers 14 residues. V lost 4 bases, J lost 4 bases, and 13 bases lay in between. CDR3 amino acids: CASSSPPTGTEAFF. The CDR3 DNA reads TGTGCCAGCAGTTCCCCACCAACCGGCACTGAAGCTTTCTTT.

This clonotype was counted ten times or more. The germline gene is not matched at one end of the junction; a read error may be the cause. The gene calls are TRBV18 and TRBJ2-7; TRBD1 matches at 7 bases. CDR1 is KGHSH, CDR2 LQKENI, per germline. This CDR3 has 14 amino acids. In nucleotides, the CDR3 is TGTGCCAGCTCACGACAGGGTGCCTCCAACGAGCAGTACTTC. Translating gives CASSRQGASNEQYF.

In this sample, this clonotype turned up many times. The V gene is TRBV6-2 or TRBV6-3, the J gene TRBJ1-6; 7 bases line up with TRBD1. J lost 4 bases, V lost 2 bases, and 2 bases had no gene match. CDR1 and CDR2 (germline): MNHEY, SVGEGT. The CDR3 spans 15 residues. The CDR3 reads CASSYRTGYNSPLHF. CDR3 sequence (DNA): TGTGCCAGCAGTTACCGGACAGGATATAATTCACCCCTCCACTTT.

The chain is built from TRBV6-2 or TRBV6-3 and TRBJ1-1; D is ambiguous. Germline CDR1 and CDR2: MNHEY and SVGEGT. V was clipped by 0 bases and J by 0 bases, with 8 bases between them. CDR3 size: 15 residues. This CDR3 is CASSYSPGVNTEAFF. CDR3 sequence (DNA): TGTGCCAGCAGTTACTCGCCAGGAGTGAACACTGAAGCTTTCTTT.

This clonotype was seen many times. This chain links TRBV14 with TRBJ2-7; D tentatively fits TRBD1 or TRBD2 (7 bases each). The CDR3 sequence is 14 residues long. CDR1 SGHDN and CDR2 FVKESK come from the germline V gene. Trimming left V 1 base short and J 6 bases short, with 13 bases between. The CDR3 DNA reads as TGTGCCAGCAGCCAAGTTGGGAGGGGGCCCGAGCAGTACTTC. Translated, it gives CASSQVGRGPEQYF. The entire variable domain, with the rest obtained from reference TRBV14 and TRBJ2-7, is as follows: EAGVTQFPSHSVIEKGQTVTLRCDPISGHDNLYWYRRVMGKEIKFLLHFVKESKQDESGMPNNRFLAERTGGTYSTLKVQPAELEDSGVYFCASSQVGRGPEQYFGPGTRLTVT.

Many counts were recorded for this clonotype. The V gene is TRBV11-2, the J gene TRBJ2-7, with D possibly being TRBD1 or TRBD2 (6 bases each). V was pared by 2 bases and J by 4 bases, with 12 bases between. Germline CDR1 reads SGHAT; CDR2 reads FQNNGV. The CDR3 consists of 14 residues. The CDR3 DNA follows: TGTGCCAGCAGCTTAAAGGGGGGCGGGTACGAGCAGTACTTC. As protein: CASSLKGGGYEQYF. The full variable domain, rest sourced from reference TRBV11-2 and TRBJ2-7, is EAGVAQSPRYKIIEKRQSVAFWCNPISGHATLYWYQQILGQGPKLLIQFQNNGVVDDSQLPKDRFSAERLKGVDSTLKIQPAKLEDSAVYLCASSLKGGGYEQYFGPGTRLTVT.

This clonotype showed up many times. One junction end does not reproduce the germline sequence, and a read error may be involved. The rearrangement uses TRBV19 and TRBJ1-2; D is unresolved. From germline, CDR1 is LNHDA and CDR2 SQIVND (reference sequence). CDR3 length: 13 amino acids. As DNA, the CDR3 is TGTACCAGTAGTATCGCAGGTTCCTATGGCTACACCTTC. This gives the protein CTSSIAGSYGYTF.

There are many counts of this clonotype. This rearrangement joins TRBV7-2 to TRBJ1-3; D not certain. Germline V gene lookup returns CDR1 SGHTA and CDR2 FQGNSA. Trimming cost V 5 bases and J 0 bases, with 8 bases left between them. The CDR3 has 14 residues. The CDR3 here is CASSPDGSGNTIYF. The CDR3, as DNA: TGTGCCAGCAGCCCGGACGGCTCTGGAAACACCATATATTTT.

Ten or more counts support this clonotype. The chain links TRBV10-1 to TRBJ2-5; the D call may be TRBD1 or TRBD2 (6 bases each). Germline loops: CDR1 WNHNN, CDR2 SYGVQD (reference sequence). This CDR3 contains 16 residues. Between the trimmed V and J ends, which lost 2 bases and 1 base, there was a span of 14 bases. The CDR3 is CASSEGAGGGQETQYF. CDR3 nucleotide sequence: TGCGCCAGCAGTGAGGGCGCCGGAGGGGGCCAAGAGACCCAGTACTTC.

The chain combines TRBV28 with TRBJ2-7; TRBD2 aligns across 7 bases. Germline lookup yields CDR1 MDHEN and CDR2 SYDVKM. Trimming at V came to 5 bases and at J to 2 bases, leaving 18 bases not matched to a gene. This CDR3 has 18 residues. CDR3 DNA: TGTGCCAGCAGTAAGTTGGGCTCTCTAGCGGCGTCCGCCTACGAGCAGTACTTC. It is translated as CASSKLGSLAASAYEQYF.

This clonotype came up many times. The CDR3 protein is CASSQGAGGPGNTIYF. In nucleotides, the CDR3 is TGCGCCAGCAGCCAAGGGGCGGGAGGGCCTGGAAACACCATATATTTT. The chain joins TRBV4-3 to TRBJ1-3, with unresolved D. The germline V and J ends were trimmed by 1 base and 2 bases, with 12 bases remaining between them. The length of the CDR3 is 16 residues. The V gene's germline CDR1 is LGHNA and CDR2 YSLEER.

This clonotype was detected many times. The chain recombines TRBV7-2 with TRBJ2-5; 9 positions agree with TRBD1. The CDR3 runs 11 residues. Germline trimming cut 5 bases from V and 13 bases from J; bases unmatched to any gene: 5. The V gene's germline CDR1 is SGHTA and CDR2 FQGNSA. The CDR3, as DNA: TGTGCCAGCAGCCCCGGGACAGGGAGGTACTTC. It translates to CASSPGTGRYF.

This clonotype was picked up many times. The rearrangement links TRBV6-2 or TRBV6-3 to TRBJ2-7, with TRBD2 matching 11 bases. Germline CDR1 and CDR2: MNHEY and SVGEGT. Trimming removed 4 bases from V and 2 bases from J; junction bases left unmatched: 4. This CDR3 is built from 15 residues. DNA of the CDR3: TGTGCCAGCAGTTTCACTAGCGGGAGTACCTACGAGCAGTACTTC. Translation gives CASSFTSGSTYEQYF.

This clonotype has a count of ten or more. The rearrangement links TRBV7-2 to TRBJ1-1; D unresolved. This CDR3 contains 14 residues. Trimming pared 4 bases from V and 4 bases from J, leaving 13 bases between. From germline, CDR1 is SGHTA and CDR2 FQGNSA. CDR3 sequence (DNA): TGTGCCAGCAGCTACGCGAGGTTTGGCACTGAAGCTTTCTTT. It yields the protein CASSYARFGTEAFF.

Many counts were recorded for this clonotype. The V call is TRBV29-1, the J call TRBJ2-2, with no clear D. Germline loops: CDR1 SQVTM, CDR2 ANQGSEA. The CDR3 spans 14 residues. Trimming removed 2 bases from V and 1 base from J, with 8 bases in between. The CDR3 loop is CSVEPPQNTGELFF. CDR3 bases: TGCAGCGTTGAACCGCCACAGAACACCGGGGAGCTGTTTTTT.

The rearrangement joins TRBV5-1 to TRBJ2-5, with 15 bases matching TRBD2. V lost 4 bases, J lost 4 bases, and 11 bases stayed unmatched. CDR1 is SGHRS, CDR2 YFSETQ, per germline. This CDR3 has 18 amino acids. The CDR3 region has the DNA TGCGCCAGCAGCCCGGGACTAGCGGGGGGCGGTTTAGGAGAGACCCAGTACTTC. It translates to CASSPGLAGGGLGETQYF.

In its sample, this clonotype was seen many times. The rearrangement joins TRBV19 to TRBJ1-1; a weak D match, TRBD1 (5 bases). V lost 7 bases to trimming and J lost 3 bases, with 24 bases between them. The germline gives CDR1 LNHDA, CDR2 SQIVND (reference sequence). This CDR3 is built from 17 residues. CDR3 residues: CASTLLGTRGSDTEAFF. CDR3 bases: TGTGCCAGTACCTTATTGGGGACTAGAGGGTCGGACACTGAAGCTTTCTTT.

This clonotype was seen at least ten times. The chain combines TRBV28 with TRBJ2-2; 12 positions match TRBD2. The germline gives CDR1 MDHEN, CDR2 SYDVKM. V was pared by 4 bases and J by 6 bases, with 12 bases of the junction left unmatched. The CDR3 runs to 18 residues. In DNA, the CDR3 is TGTGCCAGCAGTTCCCCTAGCGGGAGGGGTATAGAGGCCGGGGAGCTGTTTTTT. Its translation: CASSSPSGRGIEAGELFF.

This clonotype was seen ten or more times. This sequence joins TRBV12-3 or TRBV12-4 and TRBJ2-7; D possibly corresponds to TRBD2 (5 bases). The CDR3 is 15 amino acids. With 3 bases removed from V and 2 bases from J, the gap between germline ends came to 14 bases. CDR3 bases: TGTGCCAGCAGTTTGTTTTTCACGGAGGCCTACGAGCAGTACTTC. Its protein is CASSLFFTEAYEQYF.

The V call is TRBV6-5, the J call TRBJ2-2; possible D gene TRBD1, 6 bases. This CDR3 region has 15 residues. Germline V gene lookup returns CDR1 MNHEY and CDR2 SVGAGI. The ends were cut back, 6 bases at V and 0 bases at J, with 11 bases in the middle. The CDR3 bases are TGTGCCAGCAGGGTACAGGGTTCGAACACCGGGGAGCTGTTTTTT. This sequence encodes CASRVQGSNTGELFF.

This clonotype was counted ten times or more. The chain uses TRBV19 and TRBJ2-2; D might be TRBD2 (5 bases). The V end lost 10 bases, the J end lost 3 bases, and 15 bases lay between the germline ends. This CDR3 comprises 14 residues. Germline loops: CDR1 LNHDA, CDR2 SQIVND (reference sequence). This chain's CDR3 is CATQTGYDTGELFF. The CDR3 bases are TGTGCCACTCAGACGGGGTATGACACCGGGGAGCTGTTTTTT.

This clonotype was observed once. This sequence joins TRBV10-3 and TRBJ1-3; 7 nucleotides line up with TRBD1. The V segment lost 0 bases and the J segment 2 bases; nucleotides outside the gene matches: 4. This CDR3 spans 16 amino acids. Germline lookup yields CDR1 ENHRY and CDR2 SYGVKD. The CDR3 bases are TGTGCCATCAGTGAGTCTGCTACAGGGGCTGGAAACACCATATATTTT. This gives the protein CAISESATGAGNTIYF.

Worth noting for this clonotype: A single base separates this from a much larger clone, so it may be a read error. The chain employs TRBV7-3 and TRBJ1-1; tentative D call: TRBD1 (5 bases). This CDR3 comprises 16 residues. CDR1 SGHTA and CDR2 FQGTGA come from the germline V gene. CDR3 region: CGSSLGRRGMNTEASF. The CDR3 coding sequence is TGTGGCAGCAGCTTGGGCCGACGGGGCATGAACACTGAAGCTTCCTTT.

Many counts were recorded for this clonotype. The chain recombines TRBV11-2 with TRBJ2-5; a possible D gene is TRBD1 (6 bases). The V end lost 0 bases, the J end lost 5 bases, and 13 bases lay between the germline ends. This CDR3 is built from 15 residues. Germline CDR1 SGHAT, CDR2 FQNNGV. CDR3 nucleotide sequence: TGTGCCAGCAGCTTAGATGCAGGGGCTATGGAGACCCAGTACTTC. It specifies CASSLDAGAMETQYF.

This clonotype was recorded many times. This chain links TRBV11-2 with TRBJ1-5; D perhaps matches TRBD1 (5 bases). This CDR3 contains 17 residues. The germline V gene has CDR1 SGHAT and CDR2 FQNNGV. Trimming took off 5 bases at V and 2 bases at J, with 19 bases between the two ends. The CDR3 nucleotides read TGTGCCAGCAGCCCCAGCCCCGACAGCAACCGCAATCAGCCCCAGCATTTT. Translating gives CASSPSPDSNRNQPQHF. Full variable domain (rest looked up from reference TRBV11-2 and TRBJ1-5): EAGVAQSPRYKIIEKRQSVAFWCNPISGHATLYWYQQILGQGPKLLIQFQNNGVVDDSQLPKDRFSAERLKGVDSTLKIQPAKLEDSAVYLCASSPSPDSNRNQPQHFGDGTRLSIL.